Shown below are 5 T cell receptor beta chains from a single sample sequenced in a study of breast tumors, draining lymph nodes, adjacent tissues. TCRdb itself ran the multiplex PCR reads through MiXCR, one entry per CDR3 protein. The data contain under 25,000 distinct CDR3 sequences, roughly 55% of them singletons. Specimen: breast tumor tissue. These receptor sequences come from a female donor with breast cancer. Some clones in this sample may be carry-over from other donors' samples.

This clonotype is judged medium-sized (0.01 to 0.1%). The chain couples TRBV7-6 to TRBJ2-7; 8 bases are a match to TRBD1. Germline V lookup: CDR1 SGHVS, CDR2 FNYEAQ. The ends lost 5 bases at V and 3 bases at J; junction bases unmatched: 3. The length of the CDR3 is 13 residues. As DNA, the CDR3 is TGTGCCAGCAGCGTGGACAGGGACTACGAGCAGTACTTC. Its translation is CASSVDRDYEQYF.

This rearrangement joins TRBV15 to TRBJ2-7, with D unclear. The V end lost 2 bases, the J end lost 2 bases, and 7 bases lay between the germline ends. Germline V gives CDR1 LNHNV, CDR2 YYDKDF (reference sequence). The CDR3 extends over 13 amino acids. This CDR3 is CATSRQTPYEQYF. DNA of the CDR3: TGTGCCACCAGCAGACAGACCCCCTACGAGCAGTACTTC.

The sample holds many counts of this clonotype. This chain uses TRBV12-3 or TRBV12-4 with TRBJ2-5; no definite D call. Between the trimmed V and J ends, which lost 3 bases and 5 bases, there was a span of 4 bases. CDR3 length equals 11 residues. The DNA of the CDR3 is TGTGCCAGCAGTTTCGAGGAGACCCAGTACTTC. As protein: CASSFEETQYF.

This clonotype was counted ten times or more. This may arise from a read error, as a much more abundant clone is one base away. The CDR3 DNA reads as TGTGCCAGCAGCTTGGGAGGGTATCCTGGCTACACCTTC. It encodes CASSLGGYPGYTF. The V gene is TRBV11-3, the J gene TRBJ1-2; D not resolved. Trimming took 3 bases from V and 7 from J, leaving 12 bases between them. This CDR3 has 13 residues. Germline-derived CDR1 and CDR2 are SGHNT and YENEEA.

This clonotype came up many times. The CDR3 DNA reads TGTGCCAGCAGCTTAGGAGTAGAGACCCAGTACTTC. It encodes CASSLGVETQYF. The chain uses TRBV7-6 and TRBJ2-5, with unresolved D. Trimming shortened V by 1 base and J by 4 bases, and 4 bases separated the two germline ends. Germline assignment: CDR1 SGHVS and CDR2 FNYEAQ. This CDR3 is 12 amino acids long.